This record looks at one T cell receptor (beta chain) sequence and its context. Clones were sequenced by immunoSEQ multiplex PCR, and TCRdb holds only the in-frame ones, with some missing. The sample lists 40,000 or so clones, roughly 91% seen once, with 5% to 6.5% in the top ten. The CDR3 has 15 residues. Germline V gene sequence: CDR1 LGHNA, CDR2 YNFKEQ. The V segment lost 1 base and the J segment 3 bases; nucleotides outside the gene matches: 6. The source of the sample is a study of T cell changes during pregnancy in multiple sclerosis. This TCR was recovered from a female donor with multiple sclerosis, enrolled in a pregnancy study. Here the sequenced sample was CD8+ T cells from peripheral blood mononuclear cells, taken in the second trimester of pregnancy. This chain uses TRBV4-2 with TRBJ2-7, with 7 bases identical to TRBD2. CDR3: CASSQVGGEDYEQYF. The CDR3 nucleotides read TGTGCCAGCAGCCAAGTGGGGGGGGAGGACTACGAGCAGTACTTC.